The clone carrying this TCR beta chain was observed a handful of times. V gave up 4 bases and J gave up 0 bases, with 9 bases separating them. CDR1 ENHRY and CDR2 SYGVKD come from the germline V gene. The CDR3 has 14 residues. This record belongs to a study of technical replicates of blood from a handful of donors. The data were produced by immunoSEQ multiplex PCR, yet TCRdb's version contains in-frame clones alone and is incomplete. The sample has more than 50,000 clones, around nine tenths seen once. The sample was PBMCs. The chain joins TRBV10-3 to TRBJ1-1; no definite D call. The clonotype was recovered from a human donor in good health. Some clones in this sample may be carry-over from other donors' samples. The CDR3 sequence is CAISATAMNTEAFF. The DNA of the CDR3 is TGTGCCATCAGTGCAACTGCCATGAACACTGAAGCTTTCTTT.